This TCR beta chain was observed in a study of blood T cells in healthy people across ages. Overall study findings and caveats: Diversity figures derived from one million T cells were judged to underestimate the true value.

The CDR3 loop spans 17 amino acids. The V and J ends lost 0 bases and 2 bases respectively, with 16 bases between them. Per germline, CDR1 LGHNA and CDR2 YSLEER. With a J-beta primer mix and a sample-barcoded 5' primer, a second PCR ran about 7 to 12 cycles. TCRdb re-derived calls from the 5' RACE reads in MiXCR, one entry per CDR3 protein. The sample has 550,000 to 800,000 distinct CDR3 sequences, roughly 20% seen once. Concerning this clonotype: Antigen: not known.

The TCR was taken from a man in his 70s in good health. This chain links TRBV4-3 with TRBJ1-1; D gene ambiguous. The sample comprised blood. Written as DNA, the CDR3 is TGCGCCAGCAGCCAAGAAGCCGGGTGGGAGCTAAACACTGAAGCTTTCTTT. This translates into CASSQEAGWELNTEAFF.